This T cell receptor (beta chain) was sequenced during a study of blood T cells in healthy people across ages. Study summary: Roughly one uniquely barcoded beta molecule per two T cells was captured.

The donors, healthy Caucasians from Russia, were aged about 6 to 95. Trimming stripped 4 bases from V and 4 bases from J, with 16 bases between. In germline, CDR1 is LGHNA, CDR2 YSLEER. This CDR3 has 16 amino acids. The second PCR ran about 6 to 11 cycles with a sample-barcoded 5' primer and J-beta primers. From the 5' RACE reads, TCRdb called clonotypes with MiXCR, one entry per CDR3 protein. The data hold 580,000 or so distinct CDR3 sequences, with under 55% observed a single time. This sequence originates from a man older than 75 in good health. The chain recombines TRBV4-3 with TRBJ2-2; a weak D match, TRBD2 (5 bases). The sequenced sample consisted of blood. In DNA form, the CDR3 reads TGCGCCAGCAGCCTAACCCCCGGAGGTGTCACCGGGGAGCTGTTTTTT. Translation: CASSLTPGGVTGELFF.